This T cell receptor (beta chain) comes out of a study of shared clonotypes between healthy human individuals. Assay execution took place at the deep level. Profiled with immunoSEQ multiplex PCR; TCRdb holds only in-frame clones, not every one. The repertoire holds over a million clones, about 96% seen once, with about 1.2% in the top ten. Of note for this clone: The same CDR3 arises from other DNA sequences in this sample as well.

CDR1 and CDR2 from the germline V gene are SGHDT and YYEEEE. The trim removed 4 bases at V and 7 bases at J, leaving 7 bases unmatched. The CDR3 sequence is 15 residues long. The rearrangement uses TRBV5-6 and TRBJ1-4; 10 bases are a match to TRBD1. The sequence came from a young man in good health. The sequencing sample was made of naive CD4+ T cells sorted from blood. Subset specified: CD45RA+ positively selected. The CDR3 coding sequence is TGTGCCAGCAGCGGGCGACAGGGGGCCGGTGAAAAACTGTTTTTT. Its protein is CASSGRQGAGEKLFF.